The TCR beta chain under discussion was sequenced for a study of cytomegalovirus exposure and HLA in healthy donors. On the study more broadly: Among around 180 million T cells, an earlier analysis found approximately 110 million unique TCR beta sequences.

V shed 3 bases and J shed 2 bases, with 7 bases lying between them. CDR3 length equals 13 residues. Germline CDR1 LGHNA, CDR2 YNFKEQ. General study findings and limits: The study listed some 160 cytomegalovirus-associated TCR beta chains. Using a false discovery rate of 0.05, a later analysis showed that about 16,000 TCR beta sequences were associated with HLA alleles. When analyzed later, a missense DCLRE1C variant was found to be linked to TCR beta V- and J-gene trimming.

Turning to this clone: Its antigen remains unidentified.

This PCR relied on a set of 60 Vbeta primers and 13 Jbeta primers. The method was immunoSEQ multiplex PCR; TCRdb's version includes in-frame clones alone and lacks a portion of them. The data hold roughly 100,000 clones, with 75% observed a single time. The sample consisted of PBMCs. The chain uses TRBV4-2 and TRBJ1-2; the D is unclear. The receptor's source is a man aged 45 to 65 in good health and CMV-seronegative. The CDR3 loop is CASSHTRNYGYTF. The CDR3, as DNA: TGTGCCAGCAGCCATACCCGGAACTATGGCTACACCTTC.